The entry below describes one T cell receptor beta chain. The data stem from a study of control samples from healthy donors and cancer patients. Only in-frame clones appear in the TCRdb table, and some are missing; sequencing was by immunoSEQ multiplex PCR. The table lists 130,000 or so clones, 75% to 95% of them singletons. The CDR3 has 12 amino acids. Trimming stripped 8 bases from V and 2 bases from J, with 7 bases between. CDR1 is SNHLY and CDR2 is FYNNEI in the germline V gene. Source material: blood. This TCR was recovered from a man aged 18-30 years in good health. This rearrangement joins TRBV2 to TRBJ2-1; weak D call: TRBD1 (5 bases). CDR3 sequence (DNA): TGTGCCAGCTTGGACACCTACAATGAGCAGTTCTTC. It yields the protein CASLDTYNEQFF.